This is a list of T cell receptor beta chains from one sample in a study of blood T cell repertoires in COVID-19. Data came from immunoSEQ multiplex PCR; TCRdb stores just in-frame clones and leaves some out. Of fewer than 300,000 clones in the sample, just over 85% were seen once. The specimen sequenced was peripheral blood. These receptors all come from a man aged 45-60 years with COVID-19, enrolled during active disease. The CDR3 runs from the conserved cysteine through the conserved F or W. D genes are given only for firm matches. Expanded clones get a size class; other rows say once, few or many, or leave the size out.

CASSYSISGGETQYF	TGTGCCAGCAGTTACTCGATTTCGGGGGGGGAGACCCAGTACTTC	-	TRBV6-6	TRBJ2-5	TRBD2
CASSPGTHGNTIYF	TGTGCCAGCTCACCCGGGACACATGGAAACACCATATATTTT	-	TRBV18	TRBJ1-3	-
CASSSGQGGRFGYGYTF	TGCGCCAGCAGCTCTGGACAGGGAGGCAGGTTTGGATATGGCTACACCTTC	-	TRBV5-1	TRBJ1-2	TRBD1
CASSFQATEAFF	TGTGCCAGCAGTTTTCAGGCCACTGAAGCTTTCTTT	-	TRBV12-3/TRBV12-4	TRBJ1-1	-
CASSSAGGLTQETQYF	TGCGCCAGCAGCTCCGCGGGGGGGCTAACCCAAGAGACCCAGTACTTC	-	TRBV5-1	TRBJ2-5	TRBD2
CASTPGLAGSNEQFF	TGTGCCAGCACACCGGGACTAGCGGGAAGTAATGAGCAGTTCTTC	-	TRBV25-1	TRBJ2-1	TRBD2
CASSEAGGTYNSPLHF	TGTGCCAGCAGTGAAGCAGGGGGCACCTATAATTCACCCCTCCACTTT	-	TRBV2	TRBJ1-6	TRBD1
CASSQGRETQYF	TGTGCCAGCAGTCAGGGGCGAGAGACCCAGTACTTC	-	TRBV2	TRBJ2-5	-
CASTVSKGSGELFF	TGCGCCAGCACGGTGTCGAAGGGGTCCGGGGAGCTGTTTTTT	-	TRBV5-1	TRBJ2-2	-
CASSHPTQDYGYTF	TGTGCCAGCAGCCATCCCACACAGGACTATGGCTACACCTTC	few	TRBV7-2	TRBJ1-2	-
CASSRVESGNTIYF	TGTGCCAGCAGCAGGGTAGAATCTGGAAACACCATATATTTT	-	TRBV6-5	TRBJ1-3	-
CASSLTSGEADTQYF	TGTGCCAGCAGCCTGACTAGCGGGGAGGCAGATACGCAGTATTTT	-	TRBV7-9	TRBJ2-3	TRBD2
CASSNRAASGSNHEQYF	TGTGCCAGTAGTAATAGGGCGGCTAGCGGGAGTAACCACGAGCAGTACTTC	-	TRBV19	TRBJ2-7	TRBD2
CASSPLELAENEQFF	TGTGCCAGCTCACCACTCGAACTAGCGGAAAATGAGCAGTTCTTC	-	TRBV18	TRBJ2-1	TRBD2
CASRGTGRKTQYF	TGTGCCAGCCGAGGGACAGGGAGGAAGACCCAGTACTTC	-	TRBV28	TRBJ2-5	TRBD1
CSGRGGADTGELFF	TGCAGCGGAAGGGGGGGCGCCGACACCGGGGAGCTGTTTTTT	-	TRBV29-1	TRBJ2-2	-
CASGIERWSEQFF	TGTGCCAGCGGTATTGAACGATGGAGTGAGCAGTTCTTC	-	TRBV6-5	TRBJ2-1	-
CASSVLERERTASPSSYF	TGTGCCAGCAGCGTATTGGAACGGGAACGGACAGCCTCCCCCTCTTCGTACTTC	-	TRBV9	TRBJ2-7	-
CASSAGTGFGYTF	TGTGCCAGCAGTGCCGGGACAGGGTTTGGCTACACCTTC	-	TRBV6-4	TRBJ1-2	TRBD1
CASSPDRGFYGYTF	TGTGCCAGCAGCCCCGACAGGGGTTTCTATGGCTACACCTTC	-	TRBV9	TRBJ1-2	TRBD1